Below, one T cell receptor (beta chain) is given with its context. Its target is not known. These data come from a study of OX40 agonist ivuxolimab in advanced cancers. Study-level information: There were three patients with partial responses, one having hepatocellular carcinoma and two cutaneous melanoma. Study-level findings and limits: CD4+ and CD8+ blood T cells expanded clonally by week 6 at 0.1 to 3.0 mg/kg. On average, CD8+ T cells had more expanded clones than CD4+.

Some clones are missing from TCRdb's copy, which holds only in-frame ones; the method was immunoSEQ multiplex PCR. The sample yields some 45,000 clones, approximately 84% seen once. This material consisted of CD4+ or CD8+ T cells sorted from blood, taken in a trial of the OX40 agonist ivuxolimab. This clonotype was obtained from an adult with an advanced solid tumor such as melanoma, head and neck, liver or kidney cancer.

The CDR3 DNA reads as TGTGCCAGCAGTTTAAACACAGGGCAAGAGACCCAGTACTTC. Protein sequence: CASSLNTGQETQYF. This sequence joins TRBV27 and TRBJ2-5, with D possibly being TRBD1 (6 bases). Trimming pared 2 bases from V and 2 bases from J, leaving 9 bases between. The CDR3 length is 14 residues. Germline V gives CDR1 MNHEY, CDR2 SMNVEV (reference sequence).